These 21 T cell receptor beta chains share one sample of origin, sequenced in a study of T cell changes during pregnancy in multiple sclerosis. Sequenced by immunoSEQ multiplex PCR; TCRdb stores in-frame clones only, minus some. The profile shows fewer than 65,000 clones, around nine tenths of them singletons. The sample here was CD4+ T cells from peripheral blood mononuclear cells, taken after pregnancy. Source of these receptors: a female donor with multiple sclerosis, enrolled in a pregnancy study.

This rearrangement joins TRBV29-1 to TRBJ2-1; tentatively, D is TRBD2 (6 bases). Germline V gene lookup returns CDR1 SQVTM and CDR2 ANQGSEA. There are 15 residues in the CDR3. V was trimmed by 4 bases and J by 5 bases, leaving 18 bases between them. In DNA, the CDR3 is TGCAGCGTTGGTGGCGGGACGACGATCAACAATGAGCAGTTCTTC. It encodes CSVGGGTTINNEQFF.

In DNA form, the CDR3 reads TGTGCCAGCAGTGAAACACCTCTCTCTGGAAACACCATATATTTT. Translating it yields CASSETPLSGNTIYF. The chain has TRBV6-1 and TRBJ1-3; no definite D call. Germline V gene sequence: CDR1 MNHNS, CDR2 SASEGT. This CDR3 comprises 15 residues. Trimming shortened V by 2 bases and J by 0 bases, and 8 bases separated the two germline ends.

The gene calls are TRBV5-1 and TRBJ1-2; D gene uncertain. The V and J ends lost 4 bases and 7 bases respectively, with 14 bases between them. The CDR3 covers 13 residues. The germline gives CDR1 SGHRS, CDR2 YFSETQ. The CDR3 protein is CASSPVTLFGYTF. The CDR3 DNA follows: TGCGCCAGCAGCCCGGTCACCTTATTTGGCTACACCTTC.

The chain links TRBV5-1 to TRBJ1-1; the D gene is possibly TRBD1 (5 bases). The germline gives CDR1 SGHRS, CDR2 YFSETQ. V was pared by 5 bases and J by 5 bases, with 10 bases between. This CDR3 region has 12 residues. CDR3 bases: TGCGCCAGCAGTACAGGAAGGACTGAAGCTTTCTTT. Translation: CASSTGRTEAFF.

The CDR3 is CASSPSGRWYNEQFF. The CDR3 DNA reads as TGTGCCAGCAGCCCAAGCGGGAGGTGGTACAATGAGCAGTTCTTC. The V call is TRBV5-4, the J call TRBJ2-1; 9 nucleotides line up with TRBD2. Germline V gene sequence: CDR1 SGHNT, CDR2 YYREEE (reference sequence). This CDR3 is 15 amino acids long. Trimming at V came to 4 bases and at J to 4 bases, leaving 6 bases not matched to a gene.

This clone was seen only once. The chain carries TRBV28 and TRBJ2-4; a weak D match, TRBD2 (6 bases). The CDR3 runs 15 residues. V was pared by 5 bases and J by 1 base, with 12 bases between. CDR1 is MDHEN, CDR2 SYDVKM, per germline. The CDR3 DNA reads as TGTGCCAGCAGTAATACGGGAGCGGCCAAAAACATTCAGTACTTC. This translates into CASSNTGAAKNIQYF.

This clone appeared once. This rearrangement joins TRBV30 to TRBJ1-3; D is ambiguous. Germline V lookup: CDR1 GTSNPN, CDR2 SVGIG (reference sequence). Between the trimmed V and J ends, which lost 3 bases and 0 bases, there was a span of 15 bases. This CDR3 is 16 amino acids long. CDR3 loop: CAWRYIDTASGNTIYF. As DNA, the CDR3 is TGTGCCTGGAGGTACATTGACACGGCCTCTGGAAACACCATATATTTT.

This sequence joins TRBV28 and TRBJ1-5; possible D gene TRBD1, 6 bases. Between the trimmed V and J ends, which lost 3 bases and 7 bases, there was a span of 10 bases. The CDR3 contains 13 residues. CDR1 MDHEN and CDR2 SYDVKM come from the germline V gene. In DNA, the CDR3 is TGTGCCAGCAGTTTCAGGGGACCGCAGCCCCAGCATTTT. This encodes CASSFRGPQPQHF. The variable domain in full, with the rest retrieved from reference TRBV28 and TRBJ1-5, is DVKVTQSSRYLVKRTGEKVFLECVQDMDHENMFWYRQDPGLGLRLIYFSYDVKMKEKGDIPEGYSVSREKKERFSLILESASTNQTSMYLCASSFRGPQPQHFGDGTRLSIL.

In this sample, this clone turned up once. This chain uses TRBV15 with TRBJ2-1; a possible D gene is TRBD2 (5 bases). V was cut by 0 bases and J by 6 bases, with 12 bases left in between. Germline assignment: CDR1 LNHNV and CDR2 YYDKDF (reference sequence). This CDR3 has 15 amino acids. The CDR3 loop is CATSREGVVGNEQFF. The CDR3 bases are TGTGCCACCAGCAGAGAGGGAGTAGTAGGCAATGAGCAGTTCTTC.

This rearrangement joins TRBV2 to TRBJ2-3; D is undetermined. The length of the CDR3 is 15 residues. The V gene's germline CDR1 is SNHLY and CDR2 FYNNEI. Trimming removed 1 base from V and 0 bases from J, with 8 bases in between. This chain's CDR3 is CASSEGGLSTDTQYF. The CDR3 DNA reads TGTGCCAGCAGTGAAGGAGGATTAAGCACAGATACGCAGTATTTT.

The chain joins TRBV6-9 to TRBJ1-2; a weak D match, TRBD1 (6 bases). Germline CDR1 and CDR2: MNHGY and SVAAGI. V gave up 2 bases and J gave up 11 bases, with 24 bases separating them. The CDR3 consists of 16 residues. CDR3 sequence (DNA): TGTGCCAGCAGTTATAAGGCCTCGGGACTATCAGGGGTATACACCTTC. Amino acid sequence: CASSYKASGLSGVYTF.

The chain uses TRBV9 and TRBJ1-2; 10 nucleotides match TRBD1. This CDR3 is 13 amino acids long. CDR1 is SGDLS, CDR2 YYNGEE, per germline. With 3 bases clipped from V and 7 bases from J, the junction kept 3 bases outside the gene matches. CDR3 bases: TGTGCCAGCAGCGCGACAGGGGGCTTTGGCTACACCTTC. Its translation is CASSATGGFGYTF. Full variable domain (missing parts from reference TRBV9 and TRBJ1-2): DSGVTQTPKHLITATGQRVTLRCSPRSGDLSVYWYQQSLDQGLQFLIQYYNGEERAKGNILERFSAQQFPDLHSELNLSSLELGDSALYFCASSATGGFGYTFGSGTRLTVV.

This sequence joins TRBV15 and TRBJ2-7; D is uncertain. Trimming stripped 0 bases from V and 6 bases from J, with 9 bases between. Germline V lookup: CDR1 LNHNV, CDR2 YYDKDF (reference sequence). This CDR3 region has 13 residues. The CDR3 region has the DNA TGTGCCACCAGCAGAGATCTGGCCGCCGAGCAGTACTTC. Translating it yields CATSRDLAAEQYF.

The chain is built from TRBV29-1 and TRBJ2-1; 7 bases map to TRBD1. The ends lost 8 bases at V and 5 bases at J; junction bases unmatched: 12. CDR1 is SQVTM and CDR2 is ANQGSEA in the germline V gene. The CDR3 is 14 amino acids. CDR3 DNA sequence: TGCAGCCTTTTACCGTCGGGACAGCACAATGAGCAGTTCTTC. Translation: CSLLPSGQHNEQFF.

The CDR3 coding sequence is TGCGCCAGCAGCTTGAGTAGTAGAAAAAATGAGCAGTTCTTC. It translates to CASSLSSRKNEQFF. This rearrangement joins TRBV5-1 to TRBJ2-1; D remains unclear. Germline CDR1 SGHRS, CDR2 YFSETQ. This CDR3 is built from 14 residues. V was trimmed by 1 base and J by 7 bases, leaving 12 bases between them.

This rearrangement joins TRBV18 to TRBJ1-1, with a weak D call TRBD1 (6 bases). V was trimmed by 6 bases and J by 4 bases, leaving 12 bases between them. The V gene's germline CDR1 is KGHSH and CDR2 LQKENI. CDR3 length: 13 residues. The CDR3 is CASSRTEATEAFF. CDR3 nucleotides: TGTGCCAGCTCCCGGACAGAGGCCACTGAAGCTTTCTTT.

V is TRBV15 and J is TRBJ1-1; D gene unclear. V gave up 3 bases and J gave up 4 bases, with 15 bases separating them. This CDR3 contains 15 residues. The germline V gene has CDR1 LNHNV and CDR2 YYDKDF (reference sequence). The CDR3 sequence is CATSSDLQRPTEAFF. CDR3 coding DNA: TGTGCCACCAGCAGTGATCTCCAGAGGCCCACTGAAGCTTTCTTT.

The V call is TRBV4-3, the J call TRBJ2-7, with D possibly TRBD2 on 7 matching bases. This CDR3 comprises 15 residues. The germline V gene has CDR1 LGHNA and CDR2 YSLEER. Trimming pared 0 bases from V and 2 bases from J, leaving 11 bases between. The CDR3 loop reads CASSQEGRGAYEQYF. The CDR3 DNA follows: TGCGCCAGCAGCCAAGAGGGGAGGGGGGCCTACGAGCAGTACTTC.

The J gene is TRBJ2-7, the V gene TRBV2; a possible D gene is TRBD1 (5 bases). The germline V gene encodes CDR1 SNHLY and CDR2 FYNNEI. The CDR3 loop spans 14 amino acids. V was trimmed by 6 bases and J by 4 bases, leaving 16 bases between them. CDR3 loop: CASSLARVGYEQYF. Here the CDR3 DNA reads TGTGCCAGCAGCCTCGCCAGGGTGGGATACGAGCAGTACTTC. The full variable domain, with the rest looked up from reference TRBV2 and TRBJ2-7, is EPEVTQTPSHQVTQMGQEVILRCVPISNHLYFYWYRQILGQKVEFLVSFYNNEISEKSEIFDDQFSVERPDGSNFTLKIRSTKLEDSAMYFCASSLARVGYEQYFGPGTRLTVT.

This clone appeared a single time. The chain couples TRBV5-1 to TRBJ2-3, with 12 nucleotides matching TRBD2. Germline V gives CDR1 SGHRS, CDR2 YFSETQ. J was trimmed by 1 base and V by 0 bases; bases with no gene match: 9. The CDR3 has 19 amino acids. CDR3 loop: CASSLAPASGRGGTDTQYF. The CDR3 DNA reads TGCGCCAGCAGCTTGGCCCCGGCTAGCGGGAGGGGTGGCACAGATACGCAGTATTTT.

This sequence joins TRBV27 and TRBJ2-7; maybe TRBD1 (6 bases). CDR1 MNHEY and CDR2 SMNVEV come from the germline V gene (reference sequence). There are 14 residues in the CDR3. V was trimmed by 3 bases and J by 2 bases, leaving 11 bases between them. This CDR3 is CASSFWTAPYEQYF. CDR3 nucleotide sequence: TGTGCCAGCAGTTTCTGGACAGCCCCCTACGAGCAGTACTTC.